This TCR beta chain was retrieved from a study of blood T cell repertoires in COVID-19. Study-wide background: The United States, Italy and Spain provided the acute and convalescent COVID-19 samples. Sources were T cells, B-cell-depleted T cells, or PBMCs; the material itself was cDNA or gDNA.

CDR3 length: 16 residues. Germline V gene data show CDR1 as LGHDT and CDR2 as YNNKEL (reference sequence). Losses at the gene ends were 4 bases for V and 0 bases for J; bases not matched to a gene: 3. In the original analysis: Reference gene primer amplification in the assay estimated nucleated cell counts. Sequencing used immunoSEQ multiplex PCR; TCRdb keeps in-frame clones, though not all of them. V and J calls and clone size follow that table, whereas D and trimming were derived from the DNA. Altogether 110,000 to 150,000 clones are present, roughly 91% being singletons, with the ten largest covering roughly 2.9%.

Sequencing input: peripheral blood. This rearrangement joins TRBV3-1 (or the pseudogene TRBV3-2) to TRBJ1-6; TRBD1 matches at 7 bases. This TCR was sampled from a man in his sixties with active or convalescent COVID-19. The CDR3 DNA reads TGTGCCAGCAGCCCAAGGGACAGCTCCTATAATTCACCCCTCCACTTT. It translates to CASSPRDSSYNSPLHF.